Reported below is one TCR beta chain. Its antigen is unidentified. This entry belongs to a study of radiotherapy plus CTLA-4 blockade in lung cancer. Study summary: Across the patients, objective responses occurred in approximately 18%, and disease control in roughly 30%.

Assay used: immunoSEQ multiplex PCR; TCRdb lists only in-frame clones, some missing. The repertoire holds about 49,000 clones, with 88% as singletons. General study results and limits: TCR clones of tumor origin grew in blood after radiotherapy plus ipilimumab. The best prediction of response reportedly came from early blood T cell clone dynamics, with interferon-beta.

Sequencing used peripheral blood, obtained from a patient treated with radiotherapy plus ipilimumab. The receptor was derived from a human donor with non-small cell lung cancer whose response to radiotherapy plus ipilimumab could not be evaluated.

DNA of the CDR3: TGCGCCAGCAGCTTAAGTGGGACTAGCCCATGGAATGAGCAGTTCTTC. Translation: CASSLSGTSPWNEQFF. The J gene is TRBJ2-1, the V gene TRBV4-1; 9 nucleotides match TRBD2. The CDR3 extends over 16 amino acids. The germline CDR1 and CDR2 sequences are MGHRA and YSYEKL. With 5 bases clipped from V and 7 bases from J, the junction kept 12 bases outside the gene matches.